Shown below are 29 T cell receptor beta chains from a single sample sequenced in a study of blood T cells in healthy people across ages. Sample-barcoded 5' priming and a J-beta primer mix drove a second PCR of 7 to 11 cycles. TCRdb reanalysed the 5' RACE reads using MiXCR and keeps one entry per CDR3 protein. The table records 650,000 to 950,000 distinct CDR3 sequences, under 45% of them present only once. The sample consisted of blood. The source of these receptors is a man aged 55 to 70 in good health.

CDR3 DNA: TGTGCCAGCAGTTCAACTAGCGACGGCTCAGATACGCAGTATTTT. Amino acids: CASSSTSDGSDTQYF. The chain joins TRBV12-3 or TRBV12-4 to TRBJ2-3; TRBD2 agrees at 7 bases. This CDR3 spans 15 amino acids. V lost 4 bases and J lost 4; bases outside the gene matches: 8.

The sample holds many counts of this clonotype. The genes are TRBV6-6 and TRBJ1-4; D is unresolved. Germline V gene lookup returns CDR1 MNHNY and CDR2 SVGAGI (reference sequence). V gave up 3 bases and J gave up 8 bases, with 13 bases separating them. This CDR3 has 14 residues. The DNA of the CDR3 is TGTGCCAGCAGTTATGGTACAGAGAAGGAAAAACTGTTTTTT. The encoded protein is CASSYGTEKEKLFF.

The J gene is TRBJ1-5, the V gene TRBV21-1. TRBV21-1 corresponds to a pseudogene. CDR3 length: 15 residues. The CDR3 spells CASSKAAKLGQPQHF. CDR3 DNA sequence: TGTGCCAGCAGCAAAGCAGCCAAACTTGGGCAGCCCCAGCATTTT.

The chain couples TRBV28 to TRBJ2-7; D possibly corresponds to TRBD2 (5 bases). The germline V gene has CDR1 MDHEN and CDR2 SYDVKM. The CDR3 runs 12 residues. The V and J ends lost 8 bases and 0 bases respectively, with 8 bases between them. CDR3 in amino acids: CASEGNSYEQYF. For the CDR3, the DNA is TGTGCCAGCGAGGGCAACTCCTACGAGCAGTACTTC. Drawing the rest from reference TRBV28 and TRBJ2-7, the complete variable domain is DVKVTQSSRYLVKRTGEKVFLECVQDMDHENMFWYRQDPGLGLRLIYFSYDVKMKEKGDIPEGYSVSREKKERFSLILESASTNQTSMYLCASEGNSYEQYFGPGTRLTVT.

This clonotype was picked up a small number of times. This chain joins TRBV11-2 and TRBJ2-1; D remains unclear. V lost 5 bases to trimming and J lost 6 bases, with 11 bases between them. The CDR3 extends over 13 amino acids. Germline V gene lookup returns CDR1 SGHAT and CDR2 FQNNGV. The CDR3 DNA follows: TGTGCCAGCAGCCCCAGAGTTCTCAATGAGCAGTTCTTC. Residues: CASSPRVLNEQFF.

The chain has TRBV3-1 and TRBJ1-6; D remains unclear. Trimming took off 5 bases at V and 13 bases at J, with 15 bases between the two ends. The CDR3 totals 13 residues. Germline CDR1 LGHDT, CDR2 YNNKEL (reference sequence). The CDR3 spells CASSTGSVGPLHF. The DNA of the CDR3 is TGTGCCAGCAGCACGGGATCCGTTGGGCCCCTCCACTTT.

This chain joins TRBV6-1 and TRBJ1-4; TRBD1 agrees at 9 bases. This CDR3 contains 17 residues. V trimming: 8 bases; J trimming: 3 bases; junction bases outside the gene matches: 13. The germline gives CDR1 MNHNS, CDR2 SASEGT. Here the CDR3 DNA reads TGTGCCAGCGGACTCCGGAAACAGGGGGCAGCTAATGAAAAACTGTTTTTT. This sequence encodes CASGLRKQGAANEKLFF.

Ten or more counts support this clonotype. In DNA, the CDR3 is TGTGCCAGCAGCGGGGGGGAGACAGAGACCCAGTACTTC. Residues: CASSGGETETQYF. The chain combines TRBV2 with TRBJ2-5; TRBD2 agrees at 8 bases. The CDR3 spans 13 residues. J was trimmed by 4 bases and V by 6 bases; bases with no gene match: 4. The germline gives CDR1 SNHLY, CDR2 FYNNEI.

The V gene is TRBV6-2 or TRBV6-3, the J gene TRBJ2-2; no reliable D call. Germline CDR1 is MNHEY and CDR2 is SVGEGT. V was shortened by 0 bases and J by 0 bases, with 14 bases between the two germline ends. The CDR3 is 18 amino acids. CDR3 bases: TGTGCCAGCAGTTACTCGATTCTAACCGACGCGAACACCGGGGAGCTGTTTTTT. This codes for CASSYSILTDANTGELFF.

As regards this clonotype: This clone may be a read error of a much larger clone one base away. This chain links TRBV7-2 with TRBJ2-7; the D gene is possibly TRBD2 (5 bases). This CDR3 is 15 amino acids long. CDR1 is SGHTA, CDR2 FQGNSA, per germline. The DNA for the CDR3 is TGTGCCGGCAGCCCTACCGGGATTTCCTCCTACGAGCAGTACTTC. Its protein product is CAGSPTGISSYEQYF.

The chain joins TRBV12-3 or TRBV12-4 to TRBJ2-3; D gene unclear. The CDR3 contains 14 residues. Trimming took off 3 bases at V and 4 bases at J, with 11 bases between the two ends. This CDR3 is CASSFAGPADTQYF. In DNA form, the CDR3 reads TGTGCCAGCAGTTTTGCTGGGCCAGCAGATACGCAGTATTTT.

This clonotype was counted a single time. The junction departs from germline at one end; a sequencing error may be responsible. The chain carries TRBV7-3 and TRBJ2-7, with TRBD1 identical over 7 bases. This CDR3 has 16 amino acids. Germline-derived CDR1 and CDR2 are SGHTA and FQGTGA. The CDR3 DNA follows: TGTGCCTGCAGCTTACAAACCCGCGCAGGGGGCTACGAGCAGTACTTC. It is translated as CACSLQTRAGGYEQYF.

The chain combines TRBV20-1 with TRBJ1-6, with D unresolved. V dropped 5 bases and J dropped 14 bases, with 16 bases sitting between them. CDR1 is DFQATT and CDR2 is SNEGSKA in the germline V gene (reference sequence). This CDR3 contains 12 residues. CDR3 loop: CSALERPKTLHF. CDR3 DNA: TGCAGTGCTCTTGAAAGGCCAAAGACCCTCCACTTT.

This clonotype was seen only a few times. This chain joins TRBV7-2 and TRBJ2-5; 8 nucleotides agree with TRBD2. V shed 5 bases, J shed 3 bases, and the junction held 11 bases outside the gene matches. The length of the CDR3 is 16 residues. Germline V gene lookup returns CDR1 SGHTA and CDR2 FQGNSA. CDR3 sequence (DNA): TGTGCCAGCAGCCGTTACGGCGGGGGGCTGAAAGAGACCCAGTACTTC. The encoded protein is CASSRYGGGLKETQYF.

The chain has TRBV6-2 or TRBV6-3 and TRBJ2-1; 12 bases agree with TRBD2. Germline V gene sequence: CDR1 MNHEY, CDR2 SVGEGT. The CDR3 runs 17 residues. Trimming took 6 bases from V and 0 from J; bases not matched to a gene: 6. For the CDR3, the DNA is TGTGCCAGCAGGGGACTAGCGGGCATGAGCTCCTACAATGAGCAGTTCTTC. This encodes CASRGLAGMSSYNEQFF.

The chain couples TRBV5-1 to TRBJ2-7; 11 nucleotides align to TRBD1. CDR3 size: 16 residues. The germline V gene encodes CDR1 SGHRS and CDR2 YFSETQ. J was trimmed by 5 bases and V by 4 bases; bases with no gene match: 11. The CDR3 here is CASSVPRTGGFDEQYF. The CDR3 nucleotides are TGCGCCAGCAGCGTACCGCGGACAGGGGGCTTCGACGAGCAGTACTTC.

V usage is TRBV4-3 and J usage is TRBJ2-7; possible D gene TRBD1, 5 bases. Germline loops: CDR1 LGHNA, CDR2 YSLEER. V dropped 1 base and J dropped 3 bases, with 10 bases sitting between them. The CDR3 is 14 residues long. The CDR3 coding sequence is TGCGCCAGCAGCCAAGGGGGCGTCGGCTACGAGCAGTACTTC. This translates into CASSQGGVGYEQYF.

CDR3 residues: CASRERGFSPLHF. The CDR3 region has the DNA TGTGCCAGCAGGGAAAGGGGGTTTTCACCCCTCCACTTT. V gene TRBV2 combines with J gene TRBJ1-6, with D possibly TRBD1 on 6 matching bases. The CDR3 spans 13 residues. Germline CDR1 SNHLY, CDR2 FYNNEI. V lost 6 bases to trimming and J lost 9 bases, with 12 bases between them.

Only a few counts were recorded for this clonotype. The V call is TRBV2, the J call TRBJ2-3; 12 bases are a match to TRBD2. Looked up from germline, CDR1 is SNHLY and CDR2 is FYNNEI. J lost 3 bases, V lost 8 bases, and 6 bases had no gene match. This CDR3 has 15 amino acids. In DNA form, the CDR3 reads TGTGCCAGCCGACTAGCGGGGGTGACAACAGATACGCAGTATTTT. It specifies CASRLAGVTTDTQYF. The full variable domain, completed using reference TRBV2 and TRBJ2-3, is EPEVTQTPSHQVTQMGQEVILRCVPISNHLYFYWYRQILGQKVEFLVSFYNNEISEKSEIFDDQFSVERPDGSNFTLKIRSTKLEDSAMYFCASRLAGVTTDTQYFGPGTRLTVL.

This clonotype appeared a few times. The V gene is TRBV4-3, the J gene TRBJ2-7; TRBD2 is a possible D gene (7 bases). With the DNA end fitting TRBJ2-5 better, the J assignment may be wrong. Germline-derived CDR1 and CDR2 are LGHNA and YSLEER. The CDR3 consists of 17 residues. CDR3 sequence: CASSQGRPGGLQETQYF. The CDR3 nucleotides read TGCGCCAGCAGCCAAGGAAGACCGGGGGGCTTACAAGAGACCCAGTACTTC.

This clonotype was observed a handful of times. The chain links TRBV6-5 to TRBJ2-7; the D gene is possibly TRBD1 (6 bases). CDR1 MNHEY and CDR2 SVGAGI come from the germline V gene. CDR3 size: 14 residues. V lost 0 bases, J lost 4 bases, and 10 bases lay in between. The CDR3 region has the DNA TGTGCCAGCAGTTACTCCTGGGGGCAGTACGAGCAGTACTTC. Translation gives CASSYSWGQYEQYF.

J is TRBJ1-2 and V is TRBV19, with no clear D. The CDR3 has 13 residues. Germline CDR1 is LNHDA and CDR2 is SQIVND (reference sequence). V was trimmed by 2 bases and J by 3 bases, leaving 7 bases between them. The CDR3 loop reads CASSIRNDYGYTF. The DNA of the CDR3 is TGTGCCAGTAGTATACGGAACGACTATGGCTACACCTTC.

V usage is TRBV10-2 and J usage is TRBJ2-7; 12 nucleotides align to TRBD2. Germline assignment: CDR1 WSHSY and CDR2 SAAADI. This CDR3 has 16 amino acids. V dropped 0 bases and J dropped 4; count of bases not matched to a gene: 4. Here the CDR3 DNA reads TGCGCCAGCAGTGAGTCGAAGACTAGCGGGGGATACGAGCAGTACTTC. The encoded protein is CASSESKTSGGYEQYF.

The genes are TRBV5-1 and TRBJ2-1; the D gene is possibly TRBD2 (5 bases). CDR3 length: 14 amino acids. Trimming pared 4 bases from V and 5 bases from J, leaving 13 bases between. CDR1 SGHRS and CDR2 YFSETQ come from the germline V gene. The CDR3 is CASSPFSGNNEQFF. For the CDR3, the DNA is TGCGCCAGCAGCCCGTTCTCGGGGAACAATGAGCAGTTCTTC.

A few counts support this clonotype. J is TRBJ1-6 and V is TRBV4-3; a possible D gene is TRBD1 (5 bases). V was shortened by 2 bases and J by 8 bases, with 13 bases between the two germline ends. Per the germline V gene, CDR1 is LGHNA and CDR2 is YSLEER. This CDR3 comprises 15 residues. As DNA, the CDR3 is TGCGCCAGCAGCCAACAGGGACCTACACATTCACCCCTCCACTTT. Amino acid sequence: CASSQQGPTHSPLHF.

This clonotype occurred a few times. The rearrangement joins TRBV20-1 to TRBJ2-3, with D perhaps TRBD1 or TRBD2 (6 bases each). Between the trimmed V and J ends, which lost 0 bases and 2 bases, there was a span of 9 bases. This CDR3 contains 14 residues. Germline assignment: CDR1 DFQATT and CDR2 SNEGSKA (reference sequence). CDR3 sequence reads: CSARDGGPTDTQYF. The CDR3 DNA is TGCAGTGCTAGAGATGGGGGGCCCACAGATACGCAGTATTTT.

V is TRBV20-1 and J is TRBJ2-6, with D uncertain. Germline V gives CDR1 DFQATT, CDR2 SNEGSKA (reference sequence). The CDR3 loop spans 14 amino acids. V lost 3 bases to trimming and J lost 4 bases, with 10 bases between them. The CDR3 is CSARDLRGANVLTF. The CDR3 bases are TGCAGTGCTAGGGACCTAAGAGGGGCCAACGTCCTGACTTTC.

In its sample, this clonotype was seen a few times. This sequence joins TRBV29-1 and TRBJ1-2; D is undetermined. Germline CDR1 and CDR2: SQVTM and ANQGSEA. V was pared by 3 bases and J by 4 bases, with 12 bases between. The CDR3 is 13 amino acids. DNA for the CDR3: TGCAGCGTTGATATAATGGGCAGCTATGGCTACACCTTC. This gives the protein CSVDIMGSYGYTF.

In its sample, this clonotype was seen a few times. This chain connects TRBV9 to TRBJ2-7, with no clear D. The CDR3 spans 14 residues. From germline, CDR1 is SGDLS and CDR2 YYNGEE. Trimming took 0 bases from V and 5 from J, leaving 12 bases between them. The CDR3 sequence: CASSVGTNRDEQYF. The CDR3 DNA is TGTGCCAGCAGCGTAGGCACAAATAGGGACGAGCAGTACTTC.